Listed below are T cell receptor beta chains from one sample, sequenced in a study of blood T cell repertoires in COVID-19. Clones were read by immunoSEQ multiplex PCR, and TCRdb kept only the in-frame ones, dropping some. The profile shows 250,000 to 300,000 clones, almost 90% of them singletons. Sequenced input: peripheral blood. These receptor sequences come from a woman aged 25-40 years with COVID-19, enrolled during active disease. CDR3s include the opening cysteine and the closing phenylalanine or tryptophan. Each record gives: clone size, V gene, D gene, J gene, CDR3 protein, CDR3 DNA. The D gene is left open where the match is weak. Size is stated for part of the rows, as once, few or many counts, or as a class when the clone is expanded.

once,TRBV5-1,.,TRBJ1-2,CASSIDSSANYGYTF,TGCGCCAGCAGCATCGACTCGTCAGCTAACTATGGCTACACCTTC
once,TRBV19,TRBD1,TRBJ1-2,CASSTRQGDYGYTF,TGTGCCAGTAGTACCCGACAGGGGGACTATGGCTACACCTTC
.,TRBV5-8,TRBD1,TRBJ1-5,CASSLTGGNQPQHF,TGTGCCAGCAGTCTTACAGGGGGCAATCAGCCCCAGCATTTT
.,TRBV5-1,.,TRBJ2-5,CASSLVPPEGETQYF,TGCGCCAGCAGCTTGGTCCCCCCGGAGGGAGAGACCCAGTACTTC
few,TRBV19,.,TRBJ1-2,CASSRDKANYGYTF,TGTGCCAGTAGCCGGGACAAAGCTAACTATGGCTACACCTTC
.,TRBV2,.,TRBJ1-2,CASSWTANYGYTF,TGTGCCAGCAGTTGGACAGCCAACTATGGCTACACCTTC
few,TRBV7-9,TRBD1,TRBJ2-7,CASSSPTGILYEQYF,TGTGCCAGCAGCTCCCCGACAGGGATCCTTTACGAGCAGTACTTC
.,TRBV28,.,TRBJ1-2,CASRGQNYGYTF,TGTGCCAGCAGAGGACAGAACTATGGCTACACCTTC
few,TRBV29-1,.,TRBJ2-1,CSVEGTESYNEQFF,TGCAGCGTTGAAGGGACAGAATCCTACAATGAGCAGTTCTTC
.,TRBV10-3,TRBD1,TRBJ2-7,CAISEGTGGSGEQYF,TGTGCCATCAGTGAGGGGACAGGGGGGTCGGGCGAGCAGTACTTC
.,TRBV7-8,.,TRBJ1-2,CASSLKTRGAGYTF,TGTGCCAGCAGCTTAAAGACCCGGGGGGCTGGCTACACCTTC
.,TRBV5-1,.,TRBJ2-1,CASRPPSSYNEQFF,TGCGCCAGCAGGCCTCCGAGCTCCTACAATGAGCAGTTCTTC
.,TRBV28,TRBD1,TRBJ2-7,CASSSPRGTVRGYEQYF,TGTGCCAGCAGTTCCCCGCGAGGGACAGTTAGGGGCTACGAGCAGTACTTC
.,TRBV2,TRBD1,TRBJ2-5,CASSSEDRFETQYF,TGTGCCAGCAGCTCCGAGGACAGGTTCGAGACCCAGTACTTC
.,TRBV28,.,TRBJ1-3,CASSLGGAAFGNTIYF,TGTGCCAGCAGTTTGGGCGGGGCAGCGTTTGGAAACACCATATATTTT
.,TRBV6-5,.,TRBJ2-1,CASSYLRGRSYNEQFF,TGTGCCAGCAGTTACCTCAGGGGTAGGTCCTACAATGAGCAGTTCTTC